The next 17 T cell receptor beta chains were all read from a single sample in a study of T cells after yellow fever vaccination. TCRdb independently ran MiXCR on the 5' RACE reads; one entry per CDR3 protein. This sample has around 320,000 distinct CDR3 sequences, with about 10% found just once. Sequencing used CD4+ T cells sorted from PBMCs, obtained 45 days after the yellow fever booster vaccination. These receptors originate from a man younger than 35 who received the YFV17D yellow fever vaccine.

The V call is TRBV7-9, the J call TRBJ1-2, with 7 positions matching TRBD1. The V segment lost 5 bases and the J segment 5 bases; nucleotides outside the gene matches: 8. This CDR3 contains 14 residues. The germline V gene has CDR1 SEHNR and CDR2 FQNEAQ (reference sequence). CDR3 nucleotide sequence: TGTGCCAGCAGCAGAGGACAGGATTCATATGGCTACACCTTC. Protein product: CASSRGQDSYGYTF.

This clonotype has more than one count but fewer than ten. The chain joins TRBV20-1 to TRBJ2-2; D perhaps matches TRBD1 (5 bases). The CDR3 has 16 residues. The germline V and J ends were trimmed by 6 bases and 4 bases, with 21 bases remaining between them. Germline CDR1 reads DFQATT; CDR2 reads SNEGSKA (reference sequence). The CDR3: CSATDPVWGGTGELFF. The DNA for the CDR3 is TGCAGTGCGACCGACCCGGTTTGGGGCGGCACCGGGGAGCTGTTTTTT.

The V and J genes are TRBV6-5 and TRBJ1-1; TRBD1 matches 8 bases. The germline gives CDR1 MNHEY, CDR2 SVGAGI. After removal of 6 bases from V and 7 bases from J, the junction contained 4 bases not matched to a gene. The CDR3 is made up of 12 amino acids. The CDR3 coding sequence is TGTGCCAGCAGCGACAGGGGTGATGAAGCTTTCTTT. The encoded protein is CASSDRGDEAFF.

The table lists this clonotype with many counts. V is TRBV6-5 and J is TRBJ2-7; D is ambiguous. The CDR3 is 15 amino acids. Trimming pared 0 bases from V and 3 bases from J, leaving 12 bases between. CDR1 and CDR2 from the germline V gene are MNHEY and SVGAGI. The CDR3 bases are TGTGCCAGCAGTTACTCAGGAGAATTCAACTACGAGCAGTACTTC. Residues: CASSYSGEFNYEQYF.

This clonotype was detected once. This chain joins TRBV6-6 and TRBJ1-5; 12 positions match TRBD1. The CDR3 has 18 residues. CDR1 is MNHNY and CDR2 is SVGAGI in the germline V gene (reference sequence). V was clipped by 5 bases and J by 5 bases; unmatched bases: 13. CDR3 residues: CASSRESAGTGGDQPQHF. CDR3 nucleotide sequence: TGTGCCAGCAGTCGAGAATCTGCCGGGACAGGGGGCGATCAGCCCCAGCATTTT.

The gene calls are TRBV24-1 and TRBJ2-7; TRBD1 aligns across 7 bases. This CDR3 has 13 residues. Germline CDR1 reads KGHDR; CDR2 reads SFDVKD. Trimming removed 4 bases from V and 6 bases from J; junction bases left unmatched: 5. The CDR3 DNA sequence: TGTGCCACCAGTGACCCCGACAGGGCCGAGCAGTACGTC. Its protein product is CATSDPDRAEQYV.

This clonotype showed up just a few times. V gene TRBV4-2 combines with J gene TRBJ1-2; possibly TRBD1 for D (5 bases). Germline V gives CDR1 LGHNA, CDR2 YNFKEQ. This CDR3 contains 15 residues. With 1 base removed from V and 3 bases from J, the gap between germline ends came to 12 bases. The CDR3 loop is CASSQVGREDYGYTF. CDR3 in DNA: TGTGCCAGCAGCCAAGTGGGCAGGGAGGACTATGGCTACACCTTC.

This clonotype was observed at least ten times. CDR3 nucleotides: TGCAGTGCTTTACAGAGCCAAGAGACCCAGTACTTC. It is translated as CSALQSQETQYF. The V gene is TRBV20-1, the J gene TRBJ2-5, with no clear D. V gave up 5 bases and J gave up 1 base, with 8 bases separating them. CDR3 length: 12 residues. Germline V gene data show CDR1 as DFQATT and CDR2 as SNEGSKA (reference sequence).

The CDR3, as DNA: TGCAGTGCTAGCGTCGGGGCAAATGAGCAGTTCTTC. Protein: CSASVGANEQFF. The chain carries TRBV20-1 and TRBJ2-1; D is possibly TRBD1 or TRBD2 (5 bases each). Germline CDR1 DFQATT, CDR2 SNEGSKA (reference sequence). V was cut by 3 bases and J by 7 bases, with 10 bases left in between. This CDR3 has 12 amino acids.

A few counts support this clonotype. The rearrangement joins TRBV29-1 to TRBJ2-2; TRBD2 agrees at 7 bases. Unmatched junction bases numbered 15, after V lost 4 bases and J lost 7 bases. Germline values: CDR1 SQVTM, CDR2 ANQGSEA. This CDR3 spans 16 amino acids. The CDR3 here is CSVGRSSGADSGELFF. CDR3 coding DNA: TGCAGCGTTGGGCGGTCGAGCGGGGCTGACAGCGGGGAGCTGTTTTTT.

The chain carries TRBV30 and TRBJ2-7; 9 bases are shared with TRBD1. Germline CDR1 GTSNPN, CDR2 SVGIG (reference sequence). This CDR3 comprises 14 residues. V lost 6 bases and J lost 3; bases outside the gene matches: 9. In nucleotides, the CDR3 is TGTGCCTGCAAAATGGGACAGGGTGTCTACGAGCAGTACTTC. Translating it yields CACKMGQGVYEQYF.

This clonotype has more than one count but fewer than ten. V is TRBV2 and J is TRBJ1-5; tentatively, D is TRBD1 (5 bases). This CDR3 spans 14 amino acids. V dropped 1 base and J dropped 7 bases, with 11 bases sitting between them. Looked up from germline, CDR1 is SNHLY and CDR2 is FYNNEI. CDR3 bases: TGTGCCAGCAGTGAAGGGGGGTCGGGACAGCCCCAGCATTTT. It yields the protein CASSEGGSGQPQHF.

The V and J genes are TRBV12-3 or TRBV12-4 and TRBJ1-5; D might be TRBD1 (5 bases). The CDR3 runs 16 residues. V was clipped by 3 bases and J by 6 bases, with 18 bases between them. CDR3 loop: CASSLGGFGVRQPQHF. The CDR3 DNA follows: TGTGCCAGCAGTTTGGGGGGTTTTGGCGTCCGTCAGCCCCAGCATTTT.

This clonotype occurred many times. This sequence joins TRBV12-5 and TRBJ2-3; 9 nucleotides line up with TRBD1. The germline CDR1 and CDR2 sequences are LGHNT and FRNRAP. The CDR3 consists of 15 residues. The J segment lost 2 bases and the V segment lost 5 bases, leaving 5 bases of the junction unmatched. The CDR3 sequence: CASGLTGGNTDTQYF. CDR3 coding DNA: TGTGCTAGTGGTCTGACAGGGGGAAACACAGATACGCAGTATTTT.

This clonotype was observed a handful of times. The chain is built from TRBV7-2 and TRBJ2-3; 10 nucleotides line up with TRBD2. Losses at the gene ends were 2 bases for V and 5 bases for J; bases not matched to a gene: 7. CDR1 and CDR2 (germline): SGHTA, FQGNSA. The CDR3 loop spans 16 amino acids. In nucleotides, the CDR3 is TGTGCCAGCAGCTTAAACAGCGGGGGGGCGGGAGATACGCAGTATTTT. It encodes CASSLNSGGAGDTQYF.

At least ten counts were recorded for this clonotype. The chain links TRBV29-1 to TRBJ1-2; TRBD1 might be the D (5 bases). Trimming cost V 4 bases and J 4 bases, with 7 bases left between them. From germline, CDR1 is SQVTM and CDR2 ANQGSEA. The CDR3 runs to 11 residues. CDR3 nucleotide sequence: TGCAGCGTTGTGGACACCTATGGCTACACCTTC. It translates to CSVVDTYGYTF. Full variable domain (outside the CDR3, taken from reference TRBV29-1 and TRBJ1-2): SAVISQKPSRDICQRGTSLTIQCQVDSQVTMMFWYRQQPGQSLTLIATANQGSEATYESGFVIDKFPISRPNLTFSTLTVSNMSPEDSSIYLCSVVDTYGYTFGSGTRLTVV.

The chain couples TRBV3-1 to TRBJ1-4; D is undetermined. Germline V gives CDR1 LGHDT, CDR2 YNNKEL (reference sequence). Trimming removed 0 bases at V and 7 bases at J, with 12 bases between. This CDR3 spans 15 amino acids. The CDR3 DNA reads TGTGCCAGCAGCCAAGATCGCGGGTACGGTGAAAAACTGTTTTTT. Amino acid sequence: CASSQDRGYGEKLFF. Full variable domain (outside the CDR3, taken from reference TRBV3-1 and TRBJ1-4): DTAVSQTPKYLVTQMGNDKSIKCEQNLGHDTMYWYKQDSKKFLKIMFSYNNKELIINETVPNRFSPKSPDKAHLNLHINSLELGDSAVYFCASSQDRGYGEKLFFGSGTQLSVL.